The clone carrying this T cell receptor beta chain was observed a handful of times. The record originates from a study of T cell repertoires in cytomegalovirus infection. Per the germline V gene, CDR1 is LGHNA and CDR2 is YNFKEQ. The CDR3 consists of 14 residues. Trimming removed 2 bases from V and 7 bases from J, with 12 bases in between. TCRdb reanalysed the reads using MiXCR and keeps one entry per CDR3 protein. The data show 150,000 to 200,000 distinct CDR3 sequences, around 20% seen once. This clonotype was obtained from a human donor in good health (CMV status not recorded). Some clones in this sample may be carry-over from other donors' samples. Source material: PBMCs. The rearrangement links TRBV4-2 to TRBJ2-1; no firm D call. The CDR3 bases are TGTGCCAGCAGCCAAAGTGTTGGGCCGAATGAGCAGTTCTTC. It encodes CASSQSVGPNEQFF.